This TCR beta chain was documented in a study of Ad26.COV2.S vaccination and SARS-CoV-2 variants. Some clones are missing from TCRdb's copy, which holds only in-frame ones; the method was immunoSEQ multiplex PCR. The sample shows some 420,000 clones, approximately 87% of them seen only once. The treatment is: some 19 received Ad26.COV2.S at low or high dose, single or two shots; about 5 received placebo; per-sample allocation not given. The investigators took samples on day 63 after the first vaccine or placebo injection. This sample comprised peripheral blood, obtained in a trial of Ad26.COV2.S vaccine versus placebo. The TCR was taken from a person aged 18-60 years who received the Ad26.COV2.S COVID-19 vaccine or a placebo.

The CDR3 is CASSVGGGRTEAFF. CDR3 coding DNA: TGTGCCAGCAGCGTAGGAGGGGGCCGGACTGAAGCTTTCTTT. The chain joins TRBV9 to TRBJ1-1; 7 nucleotides agree with TRBD1. The length of the CDR3 is 14 residues. Germline loops: CDR1 SGDLS, CDR2 YYNGEE. The V and J ends lost 0 bases and 5 bases, in that order; junction bases with no gene match: 4.